This T cell receptor beta chain was identified in a study of blood T cell dynamics during melanoma immunotherapy. About the study: Standard first-line treatment here was pembrolizumab or nivolumab plus ipilimumab in metastatic melanoma.

Time point indicated: pre-treatment baseline. Study-wide results and limits: The study could not tell melanoma-specific clones from general immune activation.

A fixed DNA input of about 350 ng was used per bulk PBMC sample. Method: immunoSEQ multiplex PCR; TCRdb's copy keeps in-frame clones and lacks some. There are several thousand clones in the sample; approximately 84% occur only once, and around a third lies in the top ten. In regard to this clone: Its antigen is not known.

This TCR came from a human donor with melanoma. This specimen consisted of blood, obtained from a patient treated with checkpoint blockade.

The CDR3: CASSPDTYYGYTF. For the CDR3, the DNA is TGTGCCAGCAGCCCGGACACTTACTATGGCTACACCTTC. V gene TRBV7-2 combines with J gene TRBJ1-2; tentatively, D is TRBD1 (5 bases). From germline, CDR1 is SGHTA and CDR2 FQGNSA. This CDR3 is built from 13 residues. Trimming cost V 5 bases and J 3 bases, with 10 bases left between them. Full variable domain (missing parts from reference TRBV7-2 and TRBJ1-2): GAGVSQSPSNKVTEKGKDVELRCDPISGHTALYWYRQSLGQGLEFLIYFQGNSAPDKSGLPSDRFSAERTGGSVSTLTIQRTQQEDSAVYLCASSPDTYYGYTFGSGTRLTVV.